This is a list of T cell receptor beta chains from one sample in a study of blood T cell repertoires in COVID-19. Method: immunoSEQ multiplex PCR; TCRdb's copy keeps in-frame clones and lacks some. The data contain 250,000 to 350,000 clones, 80% to 90% of them seen just once; the ten biggest clones take up around 5.8%. The sample consisted of peripheral blood. The source of these receptors is a woman between 45 and 65 years old with COVID-19, enrolled during active disease. Both conserved end residues are part of each CDR3. Fields, in order: clone size, V gene, D gene, J gene, CDR3 protein, CDR3 DNA. The D gene is left open where the match is weak. Only some rows state a clone size, as once, few, many or a class for expanded clones.

size: NA
V: TRBV2
D: TRBD1
J: TRBJ1-5
CDR3: CASSGTGGQPQHF
DNA: TGTGCCAGCAGTGGGACAGGCGGTCAGCCCCAGCATTTT

size: NA
V: TRBV19
D: NA
J: TRBJ1-1
CDR3: CASSISQGIFAEAFF
DNA: TGTGCCAGTAGTATTTCCCAGGGAATTTTCGCTGAAGCTTTCTTT

size: NA
V: TRBV3-1/TRBV3-2
D: TRBD2
J: TRBJ2-5
CDR3: CASSLGLAGPRGSAQYF
DNA: TGTGCCAGCAGCCTCGGACTAGCGGGTCCCCGGGGTTCGGCCCAGTACTTC

size: NA
V: TRBV5-1
D: NA
J: TRBJ1-6
CDR3: CASSRGEGSPLHF
DNA: TGCGCCAGCAGCCGGGGGGAGGGTTCACCCCTCCACTTT

size: NA
V: TRBV5-1
D: NA
J: TRBJ2-7
CDR3: CASSLGQMREQYF
DNA: TGCGCCAGCAGCTTGGGACAGATGCGGGAGCAGTACTTC

size: NA
V: TRBV27
D: NA
J: TRBJ2-7
CDR3: CASSKVRGYEQYF
DNA: TGTGCCAGCAGTAAAGTGAGGGGGTACGAGCAGTACTTC

size: NA
V: TRBV19
D: TRBD1
J: TRBJ1-5
CDR3: CASSISSPGGGKYQPQHF
DNA: TGTGCCAGTAGTATAAGTTCGCCAGGGGGCGGTAAATATCAGCCCCAGCATTTT

size: NA
V: TRBV5-4
D: TRBD1
J: TRBJ2-4
CDR3: CASSFGTGGHGQYF
DNA: TGTGCCAGCAGCTTTGGGACAGGGGGCCATGGCCAGTACTTC

size: NA
V: TRBV4-1
D: NA
J: TRBJ1-5
CDR3: CASSQGISRSNQPQHF
DNA: TGCGCCAGCAGCCAAGGTATATCGCGAAGCAATCAGCCCCAGCATTTT

size: NA
V: TRBV7-9
D: NA
J: TRBJ1-1
CDR3: CASSLGAGSFTEAFF
DNA: TGTGCCAGCAGCTTAGGGGCAGGGTCATTCACTGAAGCTTTCTTT

size: NA
V: TRBV7-2
D: TRBD1
J: TRBJ2-3
CDR3: CASSPIFGTVSF
DNA: TGTGCCAGCAGCCCCATCTTTGGGACAGTCAGTTTT

size: NA
V: TRBV6-4
D: TRBD1
J: TRBJ1-2
CDR3: CASSDSSDRAGGYTF
DNA: TGTGCCAGCAGTGACTCGAGCGACAGGGCGGGGGGCTACACCTTC

size: NA
V: TRBV4-1
D: TRBD1
J: TRBJ2-1
CDR3: CASSQEGVTRDRVGNRFF
DNA: TGCGCCAGCAGCCAAGAAGGGGTTACGCGGGACAGGGTGGGGAATAGGTTCTTC

size: NA
V: TRBV5-1
D: TRBD1
J: TRBJ2-3
CDR3: CASSQTGSVRRDTQYF
DNA: TGCGCCAGCAGCCAGACAGGGTCGGTCCGACGGGATACGCAGTATTTT

size: NA
V: TRBV4-3
D: TRBD1
J: TRBJ1-1
CDR3: CASSQAHGTGRSGAFF
DNA: TGCGCCAGCAGCCAAGCACATGGGACAGGGAGGTCGGGAGCTTTCTTT

size: NA
V: TRBV2
D: TRBD2
J: TRBJ2-5
CDR3: CASSVGLAGVETQYF
DNA: TGTGCCAGCAGCGTAGGACTAGCGGGAGTAGAGACCCAGTACTTC

size: NA
V: TRBV11-3
D: NA
J: TRBJ2-6
CDR3: CASSLDGGRSGANVLTF
DNA: TGTGCCAGCAGCTTAGACGGCGGCAGATCTGGGGCCAACGTCCTGACTTTC

size: NA
V: TRBV30
D: TRBD2
J: TRBJ2-7
CDR3: CAWKTSGRSSYEQYF
DNA: TGTGCCTGGAAAACTAGCGGGAGAAGCTCCTACGAGCAGTACTTC

size: once
V: TRBV3-1/TRBV3-2
D: TRBD2
J: TRBJ2-1
CDR3: CASSLPGLAGGPGNNEQFF
DNA: TGTGCCAGCAGCCTACCGGGACTAGCGGGAGGGCCGGGGAACAATGAGCAGTTCTTC

size: NA
V: TRBV7-2
D: NA
J: TRBJ2-7
CDR3: CASSLEAQDYEQYF
DNA: TGTGCCAGCAGCCTCGAAGCACAGGACTACGAGCAGTACTTC

size: NA
V: TRBV5-4
D: NA
J: TRBJ2-7
CDR3: CASSRENKAYEQYF
DNA: TGTGCCAGCAGCCGGGAGAATAAAGCCTACGAGCAGTACTTC

size: NA
V: TRBV29-1
D: NA
J: TRBJ2-7
CDR3: CSVVGLTYEQYF
DNA: TGCAGCGTTGTGGGACTGACCTACGAGCAGTACTTC

size: NA
V: TRBV5-8
D: TRBD1
J: TRBJ1-4
CDR3: CASSPTGANEKLFF
DNA: TGTGCCAGCAGCCCGACAGGGGCTAATGAAAAACTGTTTTTT

size: NA
V: TRBV6-2/TRBV6-3
D: TRBD1
J: TRBJ1-5
CDR3: CASSYHRQGNQPQHF
DNA: TGTGCCAGCAGTTACCACAGACAGGGAAATCAGCCCCAGCATTTT

size: NA
V: TRBV29-1
D: TRBD2
J: TRBJ2-2
CDR3: CSVRTSANTGELFF
DNA: TGCAGCGTCCGGACTAGCGCGAACACCGGGGAGCTGTTTTTT

size: NA
V: TRBV11-1
D: NA
J: TRBJ1-1
CDR3: CASSQDILNTEAFF
DNA: TGTGCCAGCAGCCAAGACATTTTGAACACTGAAGCTTTCTTT

size: NA
V: TRBV18
D: NA
J: TRBJ2-1
CDR3: CASSTWAGHNEQFF
DNA: TGTGCCAGCTCCACATGGGCGGGACACAATGAGCAGTTCTTC